This T cell receptor beta chain appears in the sequencing data of a study of shared clonotypes between healthy human individuals. Positively selected for CCR7, the CD45RO-negative cells used as naive CD8 cells excluded terminally differentiated effector memory CD45RA+ cells. A deep-level run was used for the assay. Only in-frame clones appear in the TCRdb table, and some are missing; sequencing was by immunoSEQ multiplex PCR. The repertoire holds about 1.9 million clones, with about 93% as singletons. Note on this clone: The target antigen is unknown.

Study-wide results and caveats: Rarefaction gave evidence that sorted-subset sequencing remained incomplete despite large depth. Shared clonotypes across all four donors exceeded non-shared ones in generation probability. Some naive CD4 clonotypes, 4% to 6%, turned up in common across a few donors.

The CDR3 runs to 11 residues. V was shortened by 4 bases and J by 6 bases, with 6 bases between the two germline ends. Germline loops: CDR1 ENHRY, CDR2 SYGVKD. This receptor was obtained from a man aged 18 to 29 in good health. Some clones in this sample may be carry-over from other donors' samples. Sequenced sample: naive CD8+ T cells from PBMCs. The chain has TRBV10-3 and TRBJ1-1; D perhaps matches TRBD1 (5 bases). CDR3 amino acids: CAISGGPEAFF. The CDR3 DNA reads as TGTGCCATCAGTGGGGGACCTGAAGCTTTCTTT.